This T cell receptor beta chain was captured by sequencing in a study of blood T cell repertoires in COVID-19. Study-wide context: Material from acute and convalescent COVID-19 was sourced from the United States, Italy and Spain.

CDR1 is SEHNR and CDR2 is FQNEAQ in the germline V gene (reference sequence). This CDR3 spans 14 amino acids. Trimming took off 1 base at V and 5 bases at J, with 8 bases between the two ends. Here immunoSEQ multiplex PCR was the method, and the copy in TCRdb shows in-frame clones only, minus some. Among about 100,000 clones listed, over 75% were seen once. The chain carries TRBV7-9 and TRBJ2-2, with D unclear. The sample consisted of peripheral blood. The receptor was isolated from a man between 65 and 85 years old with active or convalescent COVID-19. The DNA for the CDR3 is TGTGCCAGCAGCTTAGACAGCCTGACCGGGGAGCTGTTTTTT. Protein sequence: CASSLDSLTGELFF.